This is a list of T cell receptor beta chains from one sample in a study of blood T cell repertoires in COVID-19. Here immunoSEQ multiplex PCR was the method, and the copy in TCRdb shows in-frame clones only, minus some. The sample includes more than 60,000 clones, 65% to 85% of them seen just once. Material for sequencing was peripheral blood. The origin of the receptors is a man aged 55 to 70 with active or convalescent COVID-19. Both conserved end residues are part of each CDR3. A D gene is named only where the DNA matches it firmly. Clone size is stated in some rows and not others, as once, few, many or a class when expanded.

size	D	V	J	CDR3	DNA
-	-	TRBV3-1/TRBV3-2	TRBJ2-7	CASSQDGAVSYEQYF	TGTGCCAGCAGCCAAGATGGGGCGGTGTCCTACGAGCAGTACTTC
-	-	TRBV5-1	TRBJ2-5	CASIRGAGSQETQYF	TGCGCCAGCATACGGGGGGCGGGATCCCAAGAGACCCAGTACTTC
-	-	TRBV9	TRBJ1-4	CASSGQPATNEKLFF	TGTGCCAGCTCAGGACAGCCTGCAACTAATGAAAAACTGTTTTTT
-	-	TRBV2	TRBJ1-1	CASSDADTEAFF	TGTGCCAGCAGTGACGCGGACACTGAAGCTTTCTTT
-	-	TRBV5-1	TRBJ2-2	CASSFSRGSTGELFF	TGCGCCAGCAGCTTTTCCAGGGGCTCTACCGGGGAGCTGTTTTTT
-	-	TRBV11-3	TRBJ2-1	CASSTHGGGNEQFF	TGTGCCAGCAGCACACACGGGGGTGGGAATGAGCAGTTCTTC
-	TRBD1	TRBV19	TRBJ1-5	CASGDRREQPQHF	TGTGCCAGTGGGGACAGGCGAGAACAGCCCCAGCATTTT
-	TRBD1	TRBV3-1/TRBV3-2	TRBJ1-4	CASSPFGGRGLTNEKLFF	TGTGCCAGCAGCCCGTTTGGGGGCAGGGGGCTCACTAATGAAAAACTGTTTTTT
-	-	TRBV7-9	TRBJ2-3	CASSLVVAAAADTQYF	TGTGCCAGCAGCTTAGTTGTAGCGGCCGCCGCAGATACGCAGTATTTT
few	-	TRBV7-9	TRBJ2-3	CASRAFPDTQYF	TGTGCCAGCAGAGCTTTCCCAGATACGCAGTATTTT
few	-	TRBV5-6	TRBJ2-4	CASSSGIAKNIQYF	TGTGCCAGCAGCTCAGGAATAGCCAAAAACATTCAGTACTTC
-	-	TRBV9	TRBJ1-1	CASSGPRGSMNTEAFF	TGTGCCAGCAGCGGTCCCCGGGGGAGCATGAACACTGAAGCTTTCTTT
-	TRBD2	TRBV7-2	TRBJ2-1	CASSLSSGIGSYNEQFF	TGTGCCAGCAGCTTATCCAGCGGGATTGGCTCCTACAATGAGCAGTTCTTC
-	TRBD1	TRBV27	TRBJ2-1	CASRDRGVLNEQFF	TGTGCCAGCAGGGACAGGGGGGTATTAAATGAGCAGTTCTTC
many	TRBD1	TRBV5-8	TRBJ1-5	CASSLAGQVSAHF	TGTGCCAGCAGCTTGGCCGGACAGGTTTCCGCCCATTTT
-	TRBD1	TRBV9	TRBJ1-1	CASSGTVLNTEAFF	TGTGCCAGCAGTGGGACAGTTCTGAACACTGAAGCTTTCTTT
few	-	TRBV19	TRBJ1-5	CASSVQGSQPQHF	TGTGCCAGTAGTGTACAGGGCAGTCAGCCCCAGCATTTT
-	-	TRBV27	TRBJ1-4	CASSYRATNEKLFF	TGTGCCAGCAGTTACCGGGCAACTAATGAAAAACTGTTTTTT
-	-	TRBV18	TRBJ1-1	CASSPRGMNTEAFF	TGTGCCAGCTCACCTAGGGGGATGAACACTGAAGCTTTCTTT
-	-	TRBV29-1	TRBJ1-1	CSVKGDVGFNTEAFF	TGCAGCGTGAAGGGGGATGTAGGATTCAACACTGAAGCTTTCTTT
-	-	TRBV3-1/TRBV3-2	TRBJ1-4	CASSQLGGASNEKLFF	TGTGCCAGCAGTCAGCTGGGGGGGGCTAGTAATGAAAAACTGTTTTTT
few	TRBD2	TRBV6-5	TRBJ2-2	CASSSDRRGAGELFF	TGTGCCAGCAGTTCGGACCGCCGGGGGGCCGGGGAGCTGTTTTTT
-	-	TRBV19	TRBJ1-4	CASSPGLATNEKLFF	TGTGCCAGTAGCCCAGGATTAGCAACTAATGAAAAACTGTTTTTT
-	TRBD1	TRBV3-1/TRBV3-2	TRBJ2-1	CASSRQGRNEQFF	TGTGCCAGCAGCCGACAGGGGAGGAATGAGCAGTTCTTC
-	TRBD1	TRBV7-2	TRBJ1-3	CASSGWDRGSGNTIYF	TGTGCCAGCAGCGGATGGGACAGGGGCTCTGGAAACACCATATATTTT
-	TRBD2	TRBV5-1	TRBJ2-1	CASSPGGAGSYNEQFF	TGCGCCAGCAGCCCCGGGGGGGCAGGGTCCTACAATGAGCAGTTCTTC
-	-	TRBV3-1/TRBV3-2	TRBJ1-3	CASSQGHPYSGNTIYF	TGTGCCAGCAGCCAGGGGCACCCTTACTCTGGAAACACCATATATTTT
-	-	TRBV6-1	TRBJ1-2	CASSESEGRAGYTF	TGTGCCAGCAGTGAGTCGGAGGGGCGAGCTGGCTACACCTTC
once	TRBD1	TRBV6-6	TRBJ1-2	CASSSTTGSFGYTF	TGTGCCAGCAGTTCGACGACAGGGAGTTTTGGCTACACCTTC
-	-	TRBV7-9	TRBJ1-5	CASSLTGSVNNQPQHF	TGTGCCAGCAGCTTAACAGGGTCGGTGAACAATCAGCCCCAGCATTTT
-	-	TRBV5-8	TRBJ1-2	CASSYSYGYTF	TGTGCCAGCAGCTACAGTTATGGCTACACCTTC
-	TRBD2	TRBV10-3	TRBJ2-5	CAITSGGTQETQYF	TGTGCCATCACTAGCGGGGGAACACAAGAGACCCAGTACTTC
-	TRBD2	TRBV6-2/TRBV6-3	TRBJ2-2	CASSILAETGELFF	TGTGCCAGCAGTATACTAGCGGAAACCGGGGAGCTGTTTTTT
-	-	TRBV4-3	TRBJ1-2	CASSQGSVANYGYTF	TGCGCCAGCAGCCAAGGTTCGGTAGCTAACTATGGCTACACCTTC
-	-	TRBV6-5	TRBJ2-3	CTTGTDTQYF	TGTACCACTGGCACAGATACGCAGTATTTT
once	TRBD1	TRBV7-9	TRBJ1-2	CASSSRQGAYYGYTF	TGTGCCAGCAGCTCAAGACAGGGGGCTTACTATGGCTACACCTTC
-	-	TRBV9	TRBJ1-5	CASSVEGQPNQPQHF	TGTGCCAGCAGCGTAGAAGGACAGCCCAATCAGCCCCAGCATTTT
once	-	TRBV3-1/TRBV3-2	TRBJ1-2	CVSSQGGNGYTF	TGTGTCAGCAGCCAAGGAGGGAACGGCTACACCTTC
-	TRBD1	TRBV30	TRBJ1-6	CAWSVNTGGRLYSPLHF	TGTGCCTGGAGTGTGAACACAGGGGGCCGTCTTTATTCACCCCTCCACTTT
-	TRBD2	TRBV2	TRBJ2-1	CASSFGTSGGSYNEQFF	TGTGCCAGCAGTTTCGGGACTAGCGGGGGTTCCTACAATGAGCAGTTCTTC
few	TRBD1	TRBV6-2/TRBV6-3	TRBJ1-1	CASSLTGLRTEAFF	TGTGCCAGCAGCCTGACAGGGCTACGCACTGAAGCTTTCTTT
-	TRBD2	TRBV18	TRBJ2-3	CASSPGTSSPTDTQYF	TGTGCCAGCTCACCAGGGACTAGCAGCCCCACAGATACGCAGTATTTT
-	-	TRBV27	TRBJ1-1	CASSLSGGSTEAFF	TGTGCCAGCAGTTTATCGGGAGGGAGCACTGAAGCTTTCTTT